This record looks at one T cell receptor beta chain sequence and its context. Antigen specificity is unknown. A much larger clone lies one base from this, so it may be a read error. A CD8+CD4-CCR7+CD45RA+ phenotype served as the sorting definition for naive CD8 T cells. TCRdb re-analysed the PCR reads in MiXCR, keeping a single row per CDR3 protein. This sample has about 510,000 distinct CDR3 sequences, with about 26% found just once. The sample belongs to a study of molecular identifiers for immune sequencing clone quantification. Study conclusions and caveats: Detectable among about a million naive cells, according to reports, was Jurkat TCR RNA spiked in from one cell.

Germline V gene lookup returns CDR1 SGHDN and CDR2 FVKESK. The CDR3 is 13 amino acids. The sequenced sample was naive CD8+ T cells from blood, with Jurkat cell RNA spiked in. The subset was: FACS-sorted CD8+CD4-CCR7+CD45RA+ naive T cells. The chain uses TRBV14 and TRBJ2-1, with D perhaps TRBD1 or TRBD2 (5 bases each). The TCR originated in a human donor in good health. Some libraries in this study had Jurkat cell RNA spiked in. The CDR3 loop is CASSRDLYNGQFF. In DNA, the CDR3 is TGTGCCAGCAGCAGGGACCTCTACAATGGGCAGTTCTTC.